This T cell receptor beta chain was sequenced for a study of tumor-infiltrating lymphocytes in oesophageal squamous cell carcinoma. In TCRdb, the PCR reads were re-called with MiXCR into one record per CDR3 protein. The sample shows some 8,300 distinct CDR3 sequences, just over 65% of them seen only once. V was cut by 2 bases and J by 3 bases, with 4 bases left in between. Looked up from germline, CDR1 is SGHVS and CDR2 is FNYEAQ. The CDR3 totals 12 residues. The TCR was taken from a female donor with esophageal squamous cell carcinoma. The sample taken for sequencing was esophageal tumor tissue. The genes are TRBV7-6 and TRBJ2-5; no firm D call. CDR3 DNA: TGTGCCAGCAGCTTAACTAAAGAGACCCAGTACTTC. This translates into CASSLTKETQYF.